Following are 17 T cell receptor beta chains from one sample sequenced in a study of blood T cell repertoires in COVID-19. Some clones are missing from TCRdb's copy, which holds only in-frame ones; the method was immunoSEQ multiplex PCR. The sample includes around 310,000 clones, 85% to 90% of them seen just once. Sequencing input: peripheral blood. The receptors were sampled from a woman between 40 and 50 years old with COVID-19, enrolled during active disease.

V gene TRBV7-9 combines with J gene TRBJ2-5; D not resolved. Germline V CDR1 and CDR2: SEHNR, FQNEAQ (reference sequence). This CDR3 contains 13 residues. V was shortened by 3 bases and J by 1 base, with 6 bases between the two germline ends. This CDR3 is CASSFSSQETQYF. CDR3 nucleotide sequence: TGTGCCAGCAGCTTCTCTAGCCAAGAGACCCAGTACTTC.

The V gene is TRBV9, the J gene TRBJ1-3; 8 nucleotides agree with TRBD1. The CDR3 has 19 residues. CDR1 SGDLS and CDR2 YYNGEE come from the germline V gene. V shed 4 bases, J shed 1 base, and the junction held 16 bases outside the gene matches. The chain's CDR3 is CASSPGQGQLVWSGNTIYF. For the CDR3, the DNA is TGTGCCAGCAGCCCCGGACAGGGCCAATTGGTGTGGTCTGGAAACACCATATATTTT.

The rearrangement links TRBV3-1 (or the pseudogene TRBV3-2) to TRBJ2-1; TRBD1 matches 7 bases. The germline V gene encodes CDR1 LGHDT and CDR2 YNNKEL (reference sequence). The junction had 0 bases not matched to a gene; V was cut back by 3 bases and J by 1 base. The CDR3 runs 14 residues. CDR3 in amino acids: CASSQTGSYNEQFF. The DNA for the CDR3 is TGTGCCAGCAGCCAGACAGGGTCCTACAATGAGCAGTTCTTC.

The chain joins TRBV5-1 to TRBJ1-1; 8 nucleotides align to TRBD1. CDR1 SGHRS and CDR2 YFSETQ come from the germline V gene. Unmatched junction bases numbered 6, after V lost 4 bases and J lost 4 bases. This CDR3 is 14 amino acids long. CDR3 DNA sequence: TGCGCCAGCAGCAACGGACAGGGTGGCACTGAAGCTTTCTTT. The encoded protein is CASSNGQGGTEAFF.

The chain employs TRBV11-2 and TRBJ1-5, with D unclear. CDR3 length: 15 residues. The germline gives CDR1 SGHAT, CDR2 FQNNGV. V gave up 1 base and J gave up 5 bases, with 12 bases separating them. Here the CDR3 reads CASSLVGGSYQPQHF. DNA for the CDR3: TGTGCCAGCAGCTTAGTTGGCGGCAGCTATCAGCCCCAGCATTTT.

The chain has TRBV10-3 and TRBJ1-5; 9 bases line up with TRBD1. V was clipped by 6 bases and J by 2 bases; unmatched bases: 5. CDR1 is ENHRY and CDR2 is SYGVKD in the germline V gene. The CDR3 has 15 amino acids. CDR3 bases: TGTGCCATCAGACAGGGGGCCGGGGGCAATCAGCCCCAGCATTTT. This codes for CAIRQGAGGNQPQHF.

J is TRBJ2-3 and V is TRBV27; 10 bases agree with TRBD2. The CDR3 has 19 amino acids. The J segment lost 2 bases and the V segment lost 5 bases, leaving 16 bases of the junction unmatched. Germline V gives CDR1 MNHEY, CDR2 SMNVEV (reference sequence). CDR3 coding DNA: TGTGCCAGCAGTCTCGGGACCGAGCCACTAGCGGGATACACAGATACGCAGTATTTT. The encoded protein is CASSLGTEPLAGYTDTQYF.

The chain is built from TRBV19 and TRBJ2-3; perhaps TRBD1 as D (6 bases). This CDR3 is 15 amino acids long. The V end was cut by 8 bases, the J end by 2 bases, with 17 bases between. Per germline, CDR1 LNHDA and CDR2 SQIVND (reference sequence). The CDR3 loop is CASALRQEVTDTQYF. In DNA, the CDR3 is TGTGCCAGTGCCCTTAGACAGGAGGTCACAGATACGCAGTATTTT. Using reference TRBV19 and TRBJ2-3 for the parts outside the CDR3, the full variable domain is DGGITQSPKYLFRKEGQNVTLSCEQNLNHDAMYWYRQDPGQGLRLIYYSQIVNDFQKGDIAEGYSVSREKKESFPLTVTSAQKNPTAFYLCASALRQEVTDTQYFGPGTRLTVL.

The sample holds a few counts of this clone. The rearrangement joins TRBV4-2 to TRBJ2-5; D is perhaps TRBD2 (6 bases). The V and J ends lost 0 bases and 5 bases respectively, with 13 bases between them. CDR1 LGHNA and CDR2 YNFKEQ come from the germline V gene. CDR3 length: 15 amino acids. CDR3 amino acids: CASSQDAGSGETQYF. CDR3 nucleotide sequence: TGTGCCAGCAGCCAAGATGCGGGGTCGGGGGAGACCCAGTACTTC.

The V and J genes are TRBV7-2 and TRBJ2-7; 7 nucleotides match TRBD1. Germline V gene sequence: CDR1 SGHTA, CDR2 FQGNSA. The CDR3 sequence is 13 residues long. V lost 5 bases, J lost 3 bases, and 4 bases stayed unmatched. The CDR3 here is CASSPGQLYEQYF. CDR3 DNA sequence: TGTGCCAGCAGCCCGGGACAGCTCTACGAGCAGTACTTC.

This clone showed up just a few times. The genes are TRBV7-3 and TRBJ1-6; D is ambiguous. Germline CDR1 is SGHTA and CDR2 is FQGTGA. Deletions cut 5 bases from V and 7 bases from J, with 12 bases between. This CDR3 has 14 residues. In nucleotides, the CDR3 is TGTGCCAGCAGCCCTGGACTGCCGAATTCACCCCTCCACTTT. Translating it yields CASSPGLPNSPLHF. The full variable domain, with the rest looked up from reference TRBV7-3 and TRBJ1-6, is GAGVSQTPSNKVTEKGKYVELRCDPISGHTALYWYRQSLGQGPEFLIYFQGTGAADDSGLPNDRFFAVRPEGSVSTLKIQRTERGDSAVYLCASSPGLPNSPLHFGNGTRLTVT.

This clone was counted a single time. J is TRBJ1-1 and V is TRBV14; D ambiguous. Germline V gives CDR1 SGHDN, CDR2 FVKESK. The V end was cut by 0 bases, the J end by 6 bases, with 8 bases between. This CDR3 has 13 amino acids. CDR3 coding DNA: TGTGCCAGCAGCCAAGAGTTCGAGTCTGAAGCTTTCTTT. Translation gives CASSQEFESEAFF.

The chain uses TRBV5-3 and TRBJ1-2; 7 bases map to TRBD1. TRBV5-3 carries the ORF label, with uncertain function. This CDR3 comprises 13 residues. V lost 0 bases and J lost 6; bases outside the gene matches: 2. The CDR3 nucleotides read TGTGCCAGAAGCTTGGACAGGGGCGATGGCTACACCTTC. This gives the protein CARSLDRGDGYTF.

The CDR3 sequence: CASSLAGGPAGNEQFF. The CDR3 DNA reads TGCGCCAGCAGCTTGGCCGGGGGACCCGCAGGGAATGAGCAGTTCTTC. This chain links TRBV5-1 with TRBJ2-1; tentative D call: TRBD2 (6 bases). V lost 0 bases, J lost 7 bases, and 17 bases lay in between. Germline V CDR1 and CDR2: SGHRS, YFSETQ. This CDR3 spans 16 amino acids.

This rearrangement joins TRBV28 to TRBJ2-1; 14 bases are a match to TRBD2. Trimming at V came to 4 bases and at J to 4 bases, leaving 15 bases not matched to a gene. The germline gives CDR1 MDHEN, CDR2 SYDVKM. CDR3 length: 20 amino acids. The CDR3 here is CASSSIRGLAGEGRYNEQFF. CDR3 in DNA: TGTGCCAGCAGTTCGATCAGGGGACTAGCGGGAGAGGGGCGGTACAATGAGCAGTTCTTC.

This chain uses TRBV7-9 with TRBJ2-5; 7 positions match TRBD2. Germline loops: CDR1 SEHNR, CDR2 FQNEAQ (reference sequence). V lost 4 bases, J lost 1 base, and 15 bases stayed unmatched. The CDR3 totals 18 residues. CDR3 residues: CASSSWRGLAEFQETQYF. The CDR3 DNA follows: TGTGCCAGCAGCTCCTGGCGCGGGCTAGCGGAGTTCCAAGAGACCCAGTACTTC.

The V call is TRBV3-1 (or the pseudogene TRBV3-2), the J call TRBJ1-1; D possibly corresponds to TRBD1 (6 bases). V dropped 5 bases and J dropped 1 base, with 11 bases sitting between them. The CDR3 is 14 residues long. Germline values: CDR1 LGHDT, CDR2 YNNKEL (reference sequence). As DNA, the CDR3 is TGTGCCAGCAGCTCAGGGGAAGGGAACACTGAAGCTTTCTTT. It codes for CASSSGEGNTEAFF.